The next 30 T cell receptor beta chains were all read from a single sample in a study of T cell repertoires in cytomegalovirus infection. Using its own MiXCR run on the reads, TCRdb lists one record per CDR3 protein. The sample yields approximately 170,000 distinct CDR3 sequences, 17% seen once. The sequenced material came from CD8+ T cells from PBMCs. The receptors derive from a human donor in good health (CMV status not recorded). Some clones in this sample may be carry-over from other donors' samples.

There are a few counts of this clonotype. The chain has TRBV28 and TRBJ2-3; 8 positions match TRBD2. V was pared by 3 bases and J by 5 bases, with 19 bases of the junction left unmatched. The germline CDR1 and CDR2 sequences are MDHEN and SYDVKM. The CDR3 contains 19 residues. CDR3 in DNA: TGTGCCAGCAGTTTTGGGCTCGACGGAGCGGGAGTCCGGGGAGATACGCAGTATTTT. This sequence encodes CASSFGLDGAGVRGDTQYF. The whole variable domain, remainder taken from reference TRBV28 and TRBJ2-3, is DVKVTQSSRYLVKRTGEKVFLECVQDMDHENMFWYRQDPGLGLRLIYFSYDVKMKEKGDIPEGYSVSREKKERFSLILESASTNQTSMYLCASSFGLDGAGVRGDTQYFGPGTRLTVL.

This clonotype has more than one count but fewer than ten. One junction end does not reproduce the germline sequence, and a read error may be involved. The rearrangement links TRBV12-3 or TRBV12-4 to TRBJ2-7, with TRBD2 as a possible D gene (5 bases). The CDR3 loop spans 13 amino acids. CDR3 region: CASSFGVSYEQCF. CDR3 nucleotide sequence: TGTGCCAGCAGTTTCGGGGTCTCCTACGAGCAGTGCTTC.

The gene calls are TRBV27 and TRBJ1-5; 7 nucleotides align to TRBD1. Germline CDR1 reads MNHEY; CDR2 reads SMNVEV (reference sequence). V was clipped by 6 bases and J by 3 bases; unmatched bases: 8. The CDR3 totals 15 residues. In nucleotides, the CDR3 is TGTGCCAGCAGCCCGACAGGGCGTTACAATCAGCCCCAGCATTTT. Residues: CASSPTGRYNQPQHF.

The table lists this clonotype with many counts. V gene TRBV6-2 or TRBV6-3 combines with J gene TRBJ1-1; 8 bases are shared with TRBD1. The trim removed 6 bases at V and 4 bases at J, leaving 4 bases unmatched. CDR1 MNHEY and CDR2 SVGEGT come from the germline V gene. This CDR3 contains 13 residues. As DNA, the CDR3 is TGTGCCAGCAGCCCAGGGGGCCGCACTGAAGCTTTCTTT. Translating gives CASSPGGRTEAFF.

The chain links TRBV6-2 or TRBV6-3 to TRBJ2-3, with no clear D. The CDR3 totals 13 residues. CDR1 MNHEY and CDR2 SVGEGT come from the germline V gene. Between the trimmed V and J ends, which lost 6 bases and 7 bases, there was a span of 14 bases. The CDR3: CASSPTSPHTQYF. The DNA of the CDR3 is TGTGCCAGCAGCCCAACTTCCCCCCATACGCAGTATTTT.

The rearrangement links TRBV7-2 to TRBJ1-4; possible D gene TRBD1, 5 bases. Between the trimmed V and J ends, which lost 7 bases and 5 bases, there was a span of 14 bases. Germline V gene data show CDR1 as SGHTA and CDR2 as FQGNSA. CDR3 length: 14 residues. CDR3 DNA sequence: TGTGCCAGCACCCTGGGGCCGCGGAATGAAAAACTGTTTTTT. Translating it yields CASTLGPRNEKLFF.

This rearrangement joins TRBV7-2 to TRBJ1-2; D not resolved. The CDR3 length is 16 residues. V was shortened by 0 bases and J by 4 bases, with 15 bases between the two germline ends. Germline V gene data show CDR1 as SGHTA and CDR2 as FQGNSA. CDR3 in DNA: TGTGCCAGCAGCTTAGCGGTCAGCCCCTCATCCTATGGCTACACCTTC. This gives the protein CASSLAVSPSSYGYTF. Together with reference TRBV7-2 and TRBJ1-2, the CDR3 gives the full variable domain: GAGVSQSPSNKVTEKGKDVELRCDPISGHTALYWYRQSLGQGLEFLIYFQGNSAPDKSGLPSDRFSAERTGGSVSTLTIQRTQQEDSAVYLCASSLAVSPSSYGYTFGSGTRLTVV.

This clonotype was picked up a small number of times. The chain recombines TRBV28 with TRBJ1-5, with 12 bases aligning to TRBD1. Germline lookup yields CDR1 MDHEN and CDR2 SYDVKM. V lost 5 bases to trimming and J lost 6 bases; unmatched junction nucleotides: 5. The CDR3 is 15 amino acids. CDR3 coding DNA: TGTGCCAGCAGTGATGGGACAGGGGGCGGTCAGCCCCAGCATTTT. It translates to CASSDGTGGGQPQHF.

This clonotype was observed a few times. The chain combines TRBV6-5 with TRBJ2-5, with TRBD2 matching 8 bases. Germline trimming cut 6 bases from V and 1 base from J; bases unmatched to any gene: 7. CDR1 and CDR2 (germline): MNHEY, SVGAGI. The CDR3 has 15 residues. CDR3: CASSPSLAVQETQYF. CDR3 coding DNA: TGTGCCAGCAGCCCGTCACTAGCGGTCCAAGAGACCCAGTACTTC.

The genes are TRBV15 and TRBJ1-1; D remains unclear. V lost 7 bases and J lost 2, with 11 bases in between. Germline V lookup: CDR1 LNHNV, CDR2 YYDKDF (reference sequence). The CDR3 runs 13 residues. The CDR3 loop reads CATMGRGNTEAFF. In nucleotides, the CDR3 is TGTGCCACCATGGGGAGAGGAAACACTGAAGCTTTCTTT.

V is TRBV6-2 or TRBV6-3 and J is TRBJ2-5; D not certain. CDR1 and CDR2 (germline): MNHEY, SVGEGT. CDR3 length: 15 amino acids. CDR3 amino acids: CESSLASMRQETQYF. In DNA form, the CDR3 reads TGTGAAAGCAGTTTGGCCTCCATGAGACAAGAGACCCAGTACTTC.

The rearrangement joins TRBV7-6 to TRBJ2-1; TRBD2 matches 15 bases. Germline V lookup: CDR1 SGHVS, CDR2 FNYEAQ. The CDR3 has 16 residues. The junction had 5 bases not matched to a gene; V was cut back by 4 bases and J by 7 bases. The DNA for the CDR3 is TGTGCCAGCAGCTCGCCGGGACTAGCGGGAGGTAATGAGCAGTTCTTC. Translating it yields CASSSPGLAGGNEQFF.

This clonotype occurred a few times. The V call is TRBV7-6, the J call TRBJ1-4; D is ambiguous. CDR1 SGHVS and CDR2 FNYEAQ come from the germline V gene. Deletions cut 5 bases from V and 6 bases from J, with 16 bases between. The CDR3 has 15 residues. The CDR3 here is CASSLRFQPYEKLFF. The CDR3 nucleotides are TGTGCCAGCAGCCTCCGTTTCCAGCCTTATGAAAAACTGTTTTTT.

This sequence joins TRBV15 and TRBJ2-4; D assignment may be TRBD1 or TRBD2 (5 bases each). CDR3 length: 16 residues. The germline CDR1 and CDR2 sequences are LNHNV and YYDKDF (reference sequence). The ends were cut back, 1 base at V and 2 bases at J, with 12 bases in the middle. The CDR3 loop is CATSRGREHPKNIQYF. The CDR3 nucleotides read TGTGCCACCAGCAGAGGCAGGGAGCACCCCAAAAACATTCAGTACTTC.

This clonotype has only a few counts. This chain uses TRBV20-1 with TRBJ2-2, with D perhaps TRBD1 or TRBD2 (5 bases each). Germline V gives CDR1 DFQATT, CDR2 SNEGSKA (reference sequence). CDR3 length: 15 residues. Trimming took 0 bases from V and 0 from J, leaving 8 bases between them. The CDR3 coding sequence is TGCAGTGCTAGAGAAAGGGGAGCGAACACCGGGGAGCTGTTTTTT. Protein: CSARERGANTGELFF.

This clonotype was counted a few times. This chain joins TRBV6-2 or TRBV6-3 and TRBJ2-3; tentative D call: TRBD2 (5 bases). The germline CDR1 and CDR2 sequences are MNHEY and SVGEGT. CDR3 length: 16 amino acids. Between the trimmed V and J ends, which lost 0 bases and 12 bases, there was a span of 22 bases. CDR3 in DNA: TGTGCCAGCAGTTACTCCGGGCTTTACGGGAAGAGTTCTCAGTATTTT. This sequence encodes CASSYSGLYGKSSQYF.

This chain uses TRBV10-3 with TRBJ2-2; D gene uncertain. V was clipped by 3 bases and J by 3 bases, with 11 bases between them. Germline-derived CDR1 and CDR2 are ENHRY and SYGVKD. The CDR3 has 15 residues. The CDR3 sequence: CAISEIPGDTGELFF. In DNA form, the CDR3 reads TGTGCCATCAGTGAAATCCCCGGCGACACCGGGGAGCTGTTTTTT.

This clonotype appeared a few times. This chain uses TRBV6-2 or TRBV6-3 with TRBJ2-2; D unresolved. This CDR3 is built from 12 residues. The V end was cut by 4 bases, the J end by 4 bases, with 4 bases between. CDR1 and CDR2 from the germline V gene are MNHEY and SVGEGT. In DNA form, the CDR3 reads TGTGCCAGCAGTTGGGTCACCGGGGAGCTGTTTTTT. Protein sequence: CASSWVTGELFF.

This clonotype was counted once. The V gene is TRBV2, the J gene TRBJ2-5, with 7 positions matching TRBD1. The CDR3 extends over 16 amino acids. The junction had 11 bases not matched to a gene; V was cut back by 7 bases and J by 0 bases. CDR1 and CDR2 (germline): SNHLY, FYNNEI. The CDR3 loop reads CASNRRDSTYQETQYF. The CDR3 region has the DNA TGTGCCAGCAACCGACGGGACAGCACGTACCAAGAGACCCAGTACTTC.

This chain uses TRBV7-6 with TRBJ2-7, with 10 bases identical to TRBD1. V dropped 2 bases and J dropped 7; count of bases not matched to a gene: 5. Germline assignment: CDR1 SGHVS and CDR2 FNYEAQ. The CDR3 length is 14 residues. The chain's CDR3 is CASSLRQGADEQYF. In DNA, the CDR3 is TGTGCCAGCAGCTTAAGACAGGGGGCGGATGAGCAGTACTTC.

The gene calls are TRBV20-1 and TRBJ1-1; 11 nucleotides align to TRBD1. Germline trimming cut 6 bases from V and 1 base from J; bases unmatched to any gene: 7. This CDR3 has 15 residues. Germline V gives CDR1 DFQATT, CDR2 SNEGSKA (reference sequence). The CDR3 spells CSAMDRGLGNTEAFF. Written as DNA, the CDR3 is TGCAGTGCCATGGACAGGGGGCTTGGGAACACTGAAGCTTTCTTT.

This clonotype was picked up many times. The rearrangement uses TRBV6-2 or TRBV6-3 and TRBJ2-3; D gene ambiguous. The CDR3 sequence is 17 residues long. Germline V gene lookup returns CDR1 MNHEY and CDR2 SVGEGT. Trimming removed 4 bases at V and 0 bases at J, with 17 bases between. CDR3 region: CASSCLSCGASTDTQYF. Written as DNA, the CDR3 is TGTGCCAGCAGTTGCCTCTCTTGCGGTGCTAGCACAGATACGCAGTATTTT.

There are a few counts of this clonotype. The genes are TRBV7-2 and TRBJ1-5; possibly TRBD1 for D (5 bases). The CDR3 runs 16 residues. V was cut by 1 base and J by 2 bases, with 12 bases left in between. CDR1 SGHTA and CDR2 FQGNSA come from the germline V gene. Here the CDR3 reads CASSLDRSGGNQPQHF. DNA for the CDR3: TGTGCCAGCAGCTTAGACAGGTCCGGGGGCAATCAGCCCCAGCATTTT.

The chain has TRBV7-2 and TRBJ2-7; D gene uncertain. The germline V gene encodes CDR1 SGHTA and CDR2 FQGNSA. The CDR3 loop spans 14 amino acids. The V end was cut by 5 bases, the J end by 5 bases, with 16 bases between. The CDR3 bases are TGTGCCAGCAGCCCGGCGTCTTGGAAAGACGAGCAGTACTTC. This sequence encodes CASSPASWKDEQYF.

The chain employs TRBV5-6 and TRBJ2-7; D possibly matches TRBD1 or TRBD2 (6 bases each). This CDR3 has 13 residues. Germline V gene lookup returns CDR1 SGHDT and CDR2 YYEEEE. Trimming took off 4 bases at V and 6 bases at J, with 14 bases between the two ends. The CDR3 sequence: CASSGGTKGEQYF. CDR3 DNA: TGTGCCAGCAGCGGCGGGACAAAAGGCGAGCAGTACTTC.

This chain uses TRBV7-2 with TRBJ2-1; 9 nucleotides align to TRBD2. CDR1 SGHTA and CDR2 FQGNSA come from the germline V gene. The CDR3 consists of 14 residues. J was trimmed by 8 bases and V by 4 bases; bases with no gene match: 6. CDR3: CASSSSGKRDEQFF. For the CDR3, the DNA is TGTGCCAGCAGCTCTAGCGGGAAACGAGATGAGCAGTTCTTC.

The gene calls are TRBV15 and TRBJ2-6; no reliable D call. There are 16 residues in the CDR3. The V gene's germline CDR1 is LNHNV and CDR2 YYDKDF (reference sequence). V lost 3 bases to trimming and J lost 2 bases, with 11 bases between them. CDR3 sequence (DNA): TGTGCCACCAGCAGTATGGAACCCCCTGGGGCCAACGTCCTGACTTTC. This encodes CATSSMEPPGANVLTF.

This clonotype was seen a handful of times. J is TRBJ2-2 and V is TRBV7-9; D uncertain. V lost 5 bases, J lost 11 bases, and 24 bases lay in between. Looked up from germline, CDR1 is SEHNR and CDR2 is FQNEAQ (reference sequence). This CDR3 comprises 16 residues. The CDR3 region has the DNA TGTGCCAGCAGCGGTGACCGACCAACTCGAGTATACGAGCTGTTTTTT. Amino acid sequence: CASSGDRPTRVYELFF.

The chain links TRBV6-2 or TRBV6-3 to TRBJ2-1, with D unresolved. This CDR3 is 16 amino acids long. The germline V and J ends were trimmed by 0 bases and 0 bases, with 9 bases remaining between them. Germline-derived CDR1 and CDR2 are MNHEY and SVGEGT. Here the CDR3 DNA reads TGTGCCAGCAGTTACTCGCTCGAGAGCTCCTACAATGAGCAGTTCTTC. Its translation: CASSYSLESSYNEQFF.

This clonotype was seen a handful of times. The chain joins TRBV12-3 or TRBV12-4 to TRBJ2-7, with 8 bases that match TRBD1. The CDR3 runs to 15 residues. Trimming cost V 2 bases and J 2 bases; bases outside gene matches: 5. The CDR3 spells CASSLRGQGTYEQYF. The DNA of the CDR3 is TGTGCCAGCAGTTTAAGAGGACAGGGAACCTACGAGCAGTACTTC.